This paragraph reports one T cell receptor (beta chain). The data stem from a study of blood T cells in healthy people across ages. In the study overall: With template switching, about one barcoded beta molecule was captured per two T cells.

Germline V gene lookup returns CDR1 SGHAT and CDR2 FQNNGV. This CDR3 contains 15 residues. Deletions cut 3 bases from V and 6 bases from J, with 16 bases between. Ranging in age from roughly 6 to 95, the donors were healthy Caucasian individuals from Russia. Each donor had 8 to 10 milliliters of peripheral blood drawn. With a J-beta primer mix and a sample-barcoded 5' primer, a second PCR ran 7 to 11 cycles. TCRdb called the 5' RACE reads again in MiXCR, with one record for every CDR3 protein. The sample contains around 1,500,000 distinct CDR3 sequences, approximately 28% of which appear only once. Sequencing used blood. The chain carries TRBV11-2 and TRBJ2-3; D remains ambiguous. This sequence was found in a woman between 25 and 40 years old in good health. CDR3 in DNA: TGTGCCAGCAGCTTTAATCCAATGGAAAGTGATACGCAGTATTTT. Translating gives CASSFNPMESDTQYF. Full variable domain (outside the CDR3, taken from reference TRBV11-2 and TRBJ2-3): EAGVAQSPRYKIIEKRQSVAFWCNPISGHATLYWYQQILGQGPKLLIQFQNNGVVDDSQLPKDRFSAERLKGVDSTLKIQPAKLEDSAVYLCASSFNPMESDTQYFGPGTRLTVL.